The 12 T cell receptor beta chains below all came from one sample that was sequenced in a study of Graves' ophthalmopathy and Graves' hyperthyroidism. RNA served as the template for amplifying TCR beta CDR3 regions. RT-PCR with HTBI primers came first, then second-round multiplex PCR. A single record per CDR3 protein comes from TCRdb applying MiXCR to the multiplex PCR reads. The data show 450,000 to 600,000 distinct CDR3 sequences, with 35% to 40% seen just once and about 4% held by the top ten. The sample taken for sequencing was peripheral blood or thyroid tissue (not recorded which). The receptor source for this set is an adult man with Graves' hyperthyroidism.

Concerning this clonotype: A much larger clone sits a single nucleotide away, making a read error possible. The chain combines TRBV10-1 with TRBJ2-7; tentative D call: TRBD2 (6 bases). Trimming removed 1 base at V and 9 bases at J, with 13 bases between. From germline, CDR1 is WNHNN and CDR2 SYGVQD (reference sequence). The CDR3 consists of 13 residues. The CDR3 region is CASSELAEARQYF. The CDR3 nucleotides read TGCGCCAGCAGTGAGTTAGCGGAAGCTAGGCAGTACTTC.

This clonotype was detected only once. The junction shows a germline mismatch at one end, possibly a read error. CDR3 nucleotides: TGCGCCAGCAGCTGGGGGGCTGGAAATTCACCCCTCCACTTT. It translates to CASSWGAGNSPLHF. The V gene is TRBV7-9, the J gene TRBJ1-6; tentatively, D is TRBD1 (6 bases). Looked up from germline, CDR1 is SEHNR and CDR2 is FQNEAQ (reference sequence). This CDR3 contains 14 residues.

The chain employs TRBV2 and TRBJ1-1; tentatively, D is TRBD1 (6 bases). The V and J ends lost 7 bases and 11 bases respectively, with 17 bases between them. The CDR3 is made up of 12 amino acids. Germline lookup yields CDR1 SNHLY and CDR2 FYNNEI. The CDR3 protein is CASTPFQGLAFF. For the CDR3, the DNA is TGTGCCAGCACCCCATTTCAGGGGCTGGCTTTCTTT.

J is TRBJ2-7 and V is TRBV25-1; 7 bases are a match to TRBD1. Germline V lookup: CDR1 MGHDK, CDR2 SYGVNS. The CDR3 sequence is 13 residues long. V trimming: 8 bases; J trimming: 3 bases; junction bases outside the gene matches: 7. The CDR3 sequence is CASDDRVYYEQYF. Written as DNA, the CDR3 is TGTGCCAGCGATGACAGGGTCTACTACGAGCAGTACTTC.

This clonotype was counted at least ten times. The DNA of the CDR3 is TGCAGTGCTAGAGAACATGGGCGGGAGACGTTCGAGCAGTACTTC. Its translation is CSAREHGRETFEQYF. The chain recombines TRBV20-1 with TRBJ2-7, with 7 nucleotides matching TRBD2. This CDR3 is 15 amino acids long. Germline assignment: CDR1 DFQATT and CDR2 SNEGSKA (reference sequence). After removal of 0 bases from V and 6 bases from J, the junction contained 11 bases not matched to a gene.

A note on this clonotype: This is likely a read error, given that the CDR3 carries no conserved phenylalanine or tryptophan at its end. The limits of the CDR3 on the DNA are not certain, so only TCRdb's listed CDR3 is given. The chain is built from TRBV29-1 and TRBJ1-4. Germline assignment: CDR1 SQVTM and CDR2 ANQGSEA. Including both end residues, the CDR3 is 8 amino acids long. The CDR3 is CSAGNGFY.

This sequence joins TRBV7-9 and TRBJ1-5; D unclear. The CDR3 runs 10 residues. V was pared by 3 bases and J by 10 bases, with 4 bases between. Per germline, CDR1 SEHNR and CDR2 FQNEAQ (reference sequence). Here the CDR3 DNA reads TGTGCCAGCAGCTTGGGTCCCCAGCATTTT. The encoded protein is CASSLGPQHF. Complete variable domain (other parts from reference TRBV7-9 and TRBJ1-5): DTGVSQNPRHKITKRGQNVTFRCDPISEHNRLYWYRQTLGQGPEFLTYFQNEAQLEKSRLLSDRFSAERPKGSFSTLEIQRTEQGDSAMYLCASSLGPQHFGDGTRLSIL.

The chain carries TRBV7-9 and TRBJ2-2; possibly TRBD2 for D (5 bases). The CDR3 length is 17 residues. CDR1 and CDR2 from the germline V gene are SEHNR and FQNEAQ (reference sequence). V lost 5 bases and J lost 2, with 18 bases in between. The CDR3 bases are TGTGCCAGCAGCCAAGATTTGGCGACTACAAACACCGGGGAGCTGTTTTTT. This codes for CASSQDLATTNTGELFF. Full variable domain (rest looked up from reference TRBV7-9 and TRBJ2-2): DTGVSQNPRHKITKRGQNVTFRCDPISEHNRLYWYRQTLGQGPEFLTYFQNEAQLEKSRLLSDRFSAERPKGSFSTLEIQRTEQGDSAMYLCASSQDLATTNTGELFFGEGSRLTVL.

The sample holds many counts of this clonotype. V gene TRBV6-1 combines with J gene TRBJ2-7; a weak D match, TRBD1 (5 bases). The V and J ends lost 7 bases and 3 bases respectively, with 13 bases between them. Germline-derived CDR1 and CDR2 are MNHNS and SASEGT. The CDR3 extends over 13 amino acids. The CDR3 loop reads CASNPTELYEQYF. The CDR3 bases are TGTGCCAGCAACCCGACAGAGCTCTACGAGCAGTACTTC.

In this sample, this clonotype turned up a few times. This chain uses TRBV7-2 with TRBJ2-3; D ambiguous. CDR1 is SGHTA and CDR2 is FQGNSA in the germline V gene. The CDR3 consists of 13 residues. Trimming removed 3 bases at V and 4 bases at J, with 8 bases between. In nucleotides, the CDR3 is TGTGCCAGCAGCTTCCAGGTACCAGATACGCAGTATTTT. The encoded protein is CASSFQVPDTQYF.

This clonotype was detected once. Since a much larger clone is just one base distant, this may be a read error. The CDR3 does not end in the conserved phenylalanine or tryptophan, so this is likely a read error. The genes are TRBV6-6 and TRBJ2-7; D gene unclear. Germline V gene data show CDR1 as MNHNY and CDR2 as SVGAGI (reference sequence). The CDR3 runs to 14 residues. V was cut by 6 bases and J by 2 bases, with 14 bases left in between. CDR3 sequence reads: CASSRRPPAYEQYL. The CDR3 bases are TGTGCCAGCAGCCGTAGGCCCCCCGCCTACGAGCAGTACCTC.

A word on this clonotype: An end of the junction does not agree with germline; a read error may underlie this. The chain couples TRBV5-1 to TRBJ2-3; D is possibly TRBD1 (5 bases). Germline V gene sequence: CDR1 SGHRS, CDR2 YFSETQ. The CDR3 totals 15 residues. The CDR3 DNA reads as TGTGCCAGCAGCTTTGCGCCAAGGGGTGCAGATACGCAGTATTTT. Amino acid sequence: CASSFAPRGADTQYF.